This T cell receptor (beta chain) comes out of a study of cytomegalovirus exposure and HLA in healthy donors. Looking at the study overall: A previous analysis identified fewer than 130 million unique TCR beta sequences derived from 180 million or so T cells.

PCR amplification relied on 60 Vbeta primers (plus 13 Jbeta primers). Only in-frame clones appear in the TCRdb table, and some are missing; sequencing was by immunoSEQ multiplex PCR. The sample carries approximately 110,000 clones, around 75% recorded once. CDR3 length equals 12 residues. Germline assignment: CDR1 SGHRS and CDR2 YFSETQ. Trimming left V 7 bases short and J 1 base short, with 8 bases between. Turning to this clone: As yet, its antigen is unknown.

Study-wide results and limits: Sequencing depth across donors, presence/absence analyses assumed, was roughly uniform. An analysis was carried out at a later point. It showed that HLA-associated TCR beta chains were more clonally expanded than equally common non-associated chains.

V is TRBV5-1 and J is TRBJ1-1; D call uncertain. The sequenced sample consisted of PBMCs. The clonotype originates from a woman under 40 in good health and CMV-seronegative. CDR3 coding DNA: TGCGCCAGCGCCGAGGGGAACACTGAAGCTTTCTTT. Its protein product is CASAEGNTEAFF.